The 13 T cell receptor beta chains reported below all come from one sample, sequenced in a study of T cell responses to AZD1222 COVID-19 vaccine. The protocol was immunoSEQ multiplex PCR, while the TCRdb copy is restricted to in-frame clones and leaves out a portion. The table records roughly 150,000 clones, over 70% of them present only once. Sequenced here: peripheral blood, sampled 28 days after the second AZD1222 dose. The receptors here all came from an adult who received the AZD1222 COVID-19 vaccine.

This chain links TRBV7-9 with TRBJ2-1; 10 nucleotides line up with TRBD2. The CDR3 is 13 residues long. The V gene end was trimmed by 5 bases and the J gene end by 10 bases; junction bases not matched to a gene: 5. The V gene's germline CDR1 is SEHNR and CDR2 FQNEAQ (reference sequence). The CDR3 sequence: CASSKREGHEQFF. CDR3 bases: TGTGCCAGCAGCAAGCGGGAGGGCCACGAGCAGTTCTTC. Together with reference TRBV7-9 and TRBJ2-1, the CDR3 gives the full variable domain: DTGVSQNPRHKITKRGQNVTFRCDPISEHNRLYWYRQTLGQGPEFLTYFQNEAQLEKSRLLSDRFSAERPKGSFSTLEIQRTEQGDSAMYLCASSKREGHEQFFGPGTRLTVL.

The J gene is TRBJ1-4, the V gene TRBV5-1; 7 bases match TRBD1. The CDR3 contains 15 residues. J lost 4 bases, V lost 0 bases, and 3 bases had no gene match. Germline V gene sequence: CDR1 SGHRS, CDR2 YFSETQ. For the CDR3, the DNA is TGCGCCAGCAGCTTGGCAGGGGGAGATAATGAAAAACTGTTTTTT. This sequence encodes CASSLAGGDNEKLFF.

This clone has a single count. J is TRBJ2-3 and V is TRBV6-2 or TRBV6-3, with 9 bases that match TRBD2. The CDR3 is 15 residues long. V was clipped by 6 bases and J by 4 bases; unmatched bases: 8. The germline V gene has CDR1 MNHEY and CDR2 SVGEGT. CDR3 nucleotides: TGTGCCAGCAGCCCACTAGCGGGCTGGTCAGATACGCAGTATTTT. Translation: CASSPLAGWSDTQYF.

This clone was detected once. The CDR3 DNA reads TGTGCCAGCAGCTTAGGGGGCTCTCGTCCTGAGCAGTTCTTC. It codes for CASSLGGSRPEQFF. The chain is built from TRBV11-3 and TRBJ2-1; possibly TRBD1 for D (5 bases). The CDR3 contains 14 residues. The germline CDR1 and CDR2 sequences are SGHNT and YENEEA. Deletions cut 1 base from V and 9 bases from J, with 13 bases between.

The chain combines TRBV7-6 with TRBJ2-2, with D possibly being TRBD2 (5 bases). CDR3 size: 19 residues. V shed 1 base and J shed 0 bases, with 18 bases lying between them. Germline CDR1 reads SGHVS; CDR2 reads FNYEAQ. The CDR3 DNA reads TGTGCCAGCAGCTTAGTCCCTCGTCGCGGGTTCGCGAACACCGGGGAGCTGTTTTTT. As protein: CASSLVPRRGFANTGELFF.

The count of this clone is one. This CDR3 reads CASSLGTGGLTGELFF. CDR3 nucleotides: TGCGCCAGCAGCTTGGGGACAGGGGGCCTCACCGGGGAGCTGTTTTTT. V and J are TRBV5-1 and TRBJ2-2; TRBD1 aligns across 11 bases. Germline assignment: CDR1 SGHRS and CDR2 YFSETQ. The V gene end was trimmed by 0 bases and the J gene end by 4 bases; junction bases not matched to a gene: 2. This CDR3 is 16 amino acids long.

The chain joins TRBV9 to TRBJ1-1; 7 nucleotides agree with TRBD1. The trim removed 4 bases at V and 1 base at J, leaving 1 base unmatched. In germline, CDR1 is SGDLS, CDR2 YYNGEE. CDR3 length equals 13 residues. CDR3 DNA sequence: TGTGCCAGCAGCCGGGACAGGAACACTGAAGCTTTCTTT. Protein: CASSRDRNTEAFF.

The CDR3 region is CASSHPKGTVNTGELFF. The CDR3 DNA sequence: TGCGCCAGCAGTCACCCTAAGGGGACTGTTAACACCGGGGAGCTGTTTTTT. The rearrangement joins TRBV23-1 to TRBJ2-2; D is perhaps TRBD2 (6 bases). TRBV23-1 has ORF status, its function being uncertain. CDR3 length: 17 residues. Trimming stripped 3 bases from V and 2 bases from J, with 16 bases between.

This clone was seen a single time. J is TRBJ1-1 and V is TRBV5-1; D call uncertain. This CDR3 has 16 residues. CDR1 is SGHRS and CDR2 is YFSETQ in the germline V gene. V was shortened by 4 bases and J by 0 bases, with 16 bases between the two germline ends. Here the CDR3 reads CASSLEGRRMNTEAFF. In DNA, the CDR3 is TGCGCCAGCAGCCTGGAGGGCCGGCGCATGAACACTGAAGCTTTCTTT.

The V and J genes are TRBV5-1 and TRBJ2-7; TRBD1 aligns across 8 bases. The CDR3 loop spans 13 amino acids. Germline loops: CDR1 SGHRS, CDR2 YFSETQ. Trimming removed 7 bases from V and 7 bases from J; junction bases left unmatched: 10. Written as DNA, the CDR3 is TGCGCCAGCTCGGGGACAGGCCAGAGGGAGCAGTACTTC. Its translation: CASSGTGQREQYF. The complete variable domain, with remaining parts taken from reference TRBV5-1 and TRBJ2-7, reads KAGVTQTPRYLIKTRGQQVTLSCSPISGHRSVSWYQQTPGQGLQFLFEYFSETQRNKGNFPGRFSGRQFSNSRSEMNVSTLELGDSALYLCASSGTGQREQYFGPGTRLTVT.

The chain carries TRBV11-2 and TRBJ2-3; D is unclear. From germline, CDR1 is SGHAT and CDR2 FQNNGV. The V end was cut by 1 base, the J end by 2 bases, with 13 bases between. The CDR3 is 16 residues long. The CDR3 DNA sequence: TGTGCCAGCAGCTTAGGAGTTGGAGCGCTCACAGATACGCAGTATTTT. Translation: CASSLGVGALTDTQYF.

The chain joins TRBV7-2 to TRBJ1-1, with TRBD1 matching over 10 bases. The J segment lost 4 bases and the V segment lost 6 bases, leaving 11 bases of the junction unmatched. Germline V gene lookup returns CDR1 SGHTA and CDR2 FQGNSA. The CDR3 extends over 16 amino acids. CDR3 in DNA: TGTGCCAGCAGACCCGGGACAGGGGACCTAGGCACTGAAGCTTTCTTT. This sequence encodes CASRPGTGDLGTEAFF.

This rearrangement joins TRBV19 to TRBJ2-1; TRBD2 matches at 7 bases. CDR3 length: 19 residues. With V trimmed by 4 bases and J by 0 bases, 15 bases remained unmatched. Germline assignment: CDR1 LNHDA and CDR2 SQIVND (reference sequence). This CDR3 reads CASSRGSAGVHSSYNEQFF. The CDR3, as DNA: TGTGCCAGTAGTAGGGGTTCTGCGGGGGTTCACAGCTCCTACAATGAGCAGTTCTTC.